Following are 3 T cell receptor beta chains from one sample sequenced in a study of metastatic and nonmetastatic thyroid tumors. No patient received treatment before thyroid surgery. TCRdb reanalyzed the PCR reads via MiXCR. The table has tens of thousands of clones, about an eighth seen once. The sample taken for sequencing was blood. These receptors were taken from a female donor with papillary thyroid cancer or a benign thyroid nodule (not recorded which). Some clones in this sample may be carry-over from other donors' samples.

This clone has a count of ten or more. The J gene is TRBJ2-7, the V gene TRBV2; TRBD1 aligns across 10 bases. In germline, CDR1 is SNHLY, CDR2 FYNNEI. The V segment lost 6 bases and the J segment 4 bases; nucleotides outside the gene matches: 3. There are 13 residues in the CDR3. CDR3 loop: CASSRTGGYEQYF. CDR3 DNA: TGTGCCAGCAGCAGGACAGGGGGGTACGAGCAGTACTTC.

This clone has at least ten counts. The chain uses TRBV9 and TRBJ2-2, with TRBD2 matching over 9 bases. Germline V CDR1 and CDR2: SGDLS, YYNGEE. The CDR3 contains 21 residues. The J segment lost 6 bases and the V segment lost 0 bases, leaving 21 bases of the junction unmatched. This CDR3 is CASSVDRGDSGRSGRPGELFF. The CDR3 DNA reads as TGTGCCAGCAGCGTAGATAGGGGGGACAGCGGGAGGAGCGGGAGACCCGGGGAGCTGTTTTTT.

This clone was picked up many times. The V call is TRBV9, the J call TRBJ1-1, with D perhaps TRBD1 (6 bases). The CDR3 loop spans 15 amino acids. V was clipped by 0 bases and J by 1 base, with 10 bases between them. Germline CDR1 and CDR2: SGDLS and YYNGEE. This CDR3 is CASSVGGQPNTEAFF. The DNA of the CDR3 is TGTGCCAGCAGCGTAGGGGGGCAGCCGAACACTGAAGCTTTCTTT.